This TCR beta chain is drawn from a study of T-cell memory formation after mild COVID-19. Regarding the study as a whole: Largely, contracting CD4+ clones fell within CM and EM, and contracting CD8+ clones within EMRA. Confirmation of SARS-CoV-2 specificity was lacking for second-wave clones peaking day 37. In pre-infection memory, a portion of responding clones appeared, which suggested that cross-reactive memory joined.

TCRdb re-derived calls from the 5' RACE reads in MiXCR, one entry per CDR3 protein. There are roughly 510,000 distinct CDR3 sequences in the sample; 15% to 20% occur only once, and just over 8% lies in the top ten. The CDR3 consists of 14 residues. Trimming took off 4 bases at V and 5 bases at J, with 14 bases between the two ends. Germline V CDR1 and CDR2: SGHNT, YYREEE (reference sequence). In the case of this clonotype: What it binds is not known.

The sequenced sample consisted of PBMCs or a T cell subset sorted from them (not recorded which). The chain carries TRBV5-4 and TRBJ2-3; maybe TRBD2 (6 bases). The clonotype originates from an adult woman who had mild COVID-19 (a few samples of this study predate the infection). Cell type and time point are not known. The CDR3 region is CASSRGGDQDTQYF. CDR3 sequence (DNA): TGTGCCAGCAGCCGCGGCGGGGACCAAGATACGCAGTATTTT.